This T cell receptor beta chain was profiled in a study of tumor-infiltrating lymphocytes in primary liver carcinoma. The wider study: There were tumors of stage T1-T3 N0M0, each 4.2 to 10 cm across. Study observations and caveats: Tumor-blood pairs (like tumor-adjacent pairs) overlapped less than tumor region pairs did.

A word on this clonotype: Antigen specificity is unknown. One junction end does not reproduce the germline sequence, and a read error may be involved.

A constant-region primer served to make TCR beta cDNA from about 0.45 ug total RNA. Slightly modified ARM-PCR with three nested multiplex PCR rounds yielded TCR beta libraries. TCRdb used MiXCR to reprocess the multiplex PCR reads, holding one entry per CDR3 protein. The top ten hold approximately 25% of the sample, which has 40,000 to 60,000 distinct CDR3 sequences, about three quarters seen once. Each 20-30 mg portion of unsorted bulk tissue served as the source for co-extraction of RNA and DNA. The patients had histopathologically diagnosed primary liver carcinoma, and their disease was treated by surgical resection. Specimen: liver tumor tissue from sampling region 3. Subset in this sample: tumor region T3, left-lateral pole. The source of this sequence is a man aged 40-50 years with primary liver carcinoma and hepatitis B virus infection.

CDR3 residues: CASAPGETRYF. The CDR3 DNA reads as TGTGCAAGCGCCCCGGGGGAGACCCGGTACTTC. This chain uses TRBV2 with TRBJ2-5, with D perhaps TRBD2 (6 bases). The CDR3 length is 11 residues. Germline-derived CDR1 and CDR2 are SNHLY and FYNNEI.